The 17 T cell receptor beta chains below were found in one sample sequenced in a study of T cell responses to AZD1222 COVID-19 vaccine. TCRdb's copy holds only in-frame clones and misses some; the assay was immunoSEQ multiplex PCR. The repertoire consists of 150,000 to 200,000 clones, with 88% occurring once and the leading ten covering 6% to 8.5%. This sample comprised peripheral blood, obtained on day 0 of AZD1222 vaccination. Receptor source: an adult in good health.

V gene TRBV14 combines with J gene TRBJ1-6, with unresolved D. This CDR3 has 15 amino acids. Germline V gene lookup returns CDR1 SGHDN and CDR2 FVKESK. The V end lost 1 base, the J end lost 5 bases, and 9 bases lay between the germline ends. CDR3 sequence: CASSQGVLDNSPLHF. The DNA for the CDR3 is TGTGCCAGCAGCCAAGGGGTATTGGATAATTCACCCCTCCACTTT. Using reference TRBV14 and TRBJ1-6 for the parts outside the CDR3, the full variable domain is EAGVTQFPSHSVIEKGQTVTLRCDPISGHDNLYWYRRVMGKEIKFLLHFVKESKQDESGMPNNRFLAERTGGTYSTLKVQPAELEDSGVYFCASSQGVLDNSPLHFGNGTRLTVT.

The CDR3 is CAWSPRTAPMGYTF. The CDR3 nucleotides read TGTGCCTGGAGTCCCCGGACCGCCCCAATGGGCTACACCTTC. The V call is TRBV30, the J call TRBJ1-2, with no clear D. CDR3 length: 14 amino acids. V was shortened by 2 bases and J by 8 bases, with 18 bases between the two germline ends. Germline loops: CDR1 GTSNPN, CDR2 SVGIG (reference sequence).

CDR3 in amino acids: CAISDSGGTDTQYF. CDR3 nucleotides: TGTGCCATCAGTGATAGCGGGGGCACAGATACGCAGTATTTT. The chain employs TRBV10-3 and TRBJ2-3, with TRBD2 matching 8 bases. Germline assignment: CDR1 ENHRY and CDR2 SYGVKD. Losses at the gene ends were 3 bases for V and 1 base for J; bases not matched to a gene: 0. This CDR3 region has 14 residues.

The CDR3 nucleotides read TGTGCCAGCAGCCCGATACTTTACGAGCAGTACTTC. Translated, it gives CASSPILYEQYF. The V and J genes are TRBV6-2 or TRBV6-3 and TRBJ2-7, with no clear D. This CDR3 contains 12 residues. Germline assignment: CDR1 MNHEY and CDR2 SVGEGT. Between the trimmed V and J ends, which lost 6 bases and 4 bases, there was a span of 10 bases.

This sequence joins TRBV19 and TRBJ2-3, with 7 positions matching TRBD2. Germline V lookup: CDR1 LNHDA, CDR2 SQIVND (reference sequence). The ends lost 6 bases at V and 5 bases at J; junction bases unmatched: 11. This CDR3 has 15 residues. The CDR3 DNA follows: TGTGCCAGTAGGGCCGGTGGTGCGGGGGAAGATACGCAGTATTTT. Translated: CASRAGGAGEDTQYF.

This clone was found once. The chain joins TRBV6-2 or TRBV6-3 to TRBJ2-7; tentative D call: TRBD2 (5 bases). Trimming pared 6 bases from V and 3 bases from J, leaving 18 bases between. The germline V gene has CDR1 MNHEY and CDR2 SVGEGT. The CDR3 sequence is 15 residues long. The CDR3 protein is CASSPSAPGLYEQYF. CDR3 sequence (DNA): TGTGCCAGCAGCCCATCAGCGCCCGGACTCTACGAGCAGTACTTC.

The rearrangement links TRBV4-1 to TRBJ1-2; 10 positions match TRBD1. Losses at the gene ends were 4 bases for V and 4 bases for J; bases not matched to a gene: 6. The germline V gene encodes CDR1 MGHRA and CDR2 YSYEKL. This CDR3 is 15 amino acids long. The CDR3 sequence is CASSPDRGAVYGYTF. The DNA for the CDR3 is TGCGCCAGCAGCCCGGACAGGGGGGCAGTCTATGGCTACACCTTC.

The chain employs TRBV24-1 and TRBJ1-1; tentatively, D is TRBD1 (6 bases). V shed 6 bases and J shed 5 bases, with 18 bases lying between them. The CDR3 is 15 residues long. CDR1 KGHDR and CDR2 SFDVKD come from the germline V gene. The CDR3 sequence: CATSKGVGPLTEAFF. The CDR3, as DNA: TGTGCCACCAGTAAGGGGGTTGGTCCTTTAACTGAAGCTTTCTTT.

The chain joins TRBV5-1 to TRBJ2-7, with D perhaps TRBD1 or TRBD2 (5 bases each). The germline gives CDR1 SGHRS, CDR2 YFSETQ. The V end lost 2 bases, the J end lost 5 bases, and 17 bases lay between the germline ends. The CDR3 has 15 residues. The CDR3 DNA follows: TGCGCCAGCAGCTTACTTGCTGGCGTGGGGGACGAGCAGTACTTC. This gives the protein CASSLLAGVGDEQYF.

The chain has TRBV6-2 or TRBV6-3 and TRBJ2-7, with D possibly matching TRBD1 (5 bases). The V end lost 4 bases, the J end lost 0 bases, and 10 bases lay between the germline ends. The V gene's germline CDR1 is MNHEY and CDR2 SVGEGT. The CDR3 contains 14 residues. CDR3 sequence reads: CASSWGLNSYEQYF. DNA for the CDR3: TGTGCCAGCAGTTGGGGCCTCAACTCCTACGAGCAGTACTTC.

The V call is TRBV12-3 or TRBV12-4, the J call TRBJ1-6; the D is unclear. This CDR3 spans 12 amino acids. V lost 3 bases, J lost 3 bases, and 0 bases lay in between. Written as DNA, the CDR3 is TGTGCCAGCAGTTTCTATAATTCACCCCTCCACTTT. Its translation is CASSFYNSPLHF.

This chain links TRBV14 with TRBJ2-7; 8 bases agree with TRBD2. Unmatched junction bases numbered 10, after V lost 4 bases and J lost 5 bases. CDR1 SGHDN and CDR2 FVKESK come from the germline V gene. CDR3 length: 15 amino acids. This CDR3 is CASSRGTRGLDEQYF. In DNA, the CDR3 is TGTGCCAGCAGCCGAGGGACTAGGGGTTTAGACGAGCAGTACTTC.

This chain connects TRBV6-2 or TRBV6-3 to TRBJ1-2; 9 positions agree with TRBD1. V dropped 4 bases and J dropped 2; count of bases not matched to a gene: 2. CDR1 and CDR2 (germline): MNHEY, SVGEGT. The CDR3 spans 14 residues. The DNA of the CDR3 is TGTGCCAGCAGTTCAACAGGGGGCAACTATGGCTACACCTTC. It specifies CASSSTGGNYGYTF.

This chain's CDR3 is CASSLLRGTGYSPLHF. In nucleotides, the CDR3 is TGTGCCAGCAGCCTTTTACGGGGCACCGGGTATTCACCCCTCCACTTT. This chain joins TRBV14 and TRBJ1-6; a weak D match, TRBD1 (5 bases). The germline V and J ends were trimmed by 4 bases and 8 bases, with 18 bases remaining between them. Germline CDR1 reads SGHDN; CDR2 reads FVKESK. The CDR3 length is 16 residues.

This clone occurred once. The chain links TRBV5-1 to TRBJ2-2; tentative D call: TRBD2 (6 bases). The CDR3 runs 16 residues. V lost 5 bases and J 5 bases, leaving 19 bases between the germline ends. The germline gives CDR1 SGHRS, CDR2 YFSETQ. CDR3 DNA sequence: TGCGCCAGCAGACCAGGAGGGGCGAGATATACCGGGGAGCTGTTTTTT. Protein sequence: CASRPGGARYTGELFF. The full variable domain, rest sourced from reference TRBV5-1 and TRBJ2-2, is KAGVTQTPRYLIKTRGQQVTLSCSPISGHRSVSWYQQTPGQGLQFLFEYFSETQRNKGNFPGRFSGRQFSNSRSEMNVSTLELGDSALYLCASRPGGARYTGELFFGEGSRLTVL.

The chain employs TRBV30 and TRBJ1-6, with D possibly matching TRBD1 (6 bases). There are 13 residues in the CDR3. Deletions cut 2 bases from V and 8 bases from J, with 10 bases between. Germline loops: CDR1 GTSNPN, CDR2 SVGIG (reference sequence). CDR3 in amino acids: CAWSSRGYSPLHF. The CDR3 DNA reads TGTGCCTGGAGTAGCAGGGGTTATTCACCCCTCCACTTT.

The chain employs TRBV15 and TRBJ2-1; D remains ambiguous. The CDR3 runs to 15 residues. Germline V lookup: CDR1 LNHNV, CDR2 YYDKDF (reference sequence). V lost 0 bases and J lost 7, with 13 bases in between. CDR3 DNA sequence: TGTGCCACCAGCAGAGATCTTCCAGGCAGAAATGAGCAGTTCTTC. It encodes CATSRDLPGRNEQFF.